This is a list of T cell receptor beta chains from one sample in a study of shared clonotypes between healthy human individuals. Sequenced by immunoSEQ multiplex PCR; TCRdb stores in-frame clones only, minus some. The sample contains more than 2 million clones, 95% of which appear only once. The material sequenced was naive CD4+ T cells sorted from blood. Every receptor here comes from a young man in good health. Each CDR3 is given with its conserved first and last residue. The D gene is left open where the match is weak. Expanded clones get a size class; other rows say once, few or many, or leave the size out.

clone size	D gene	J gene	V gene	CDR3 protein
-	-	TRBJ2-2	TRBV7-3	CASSLSNTGELFF
-	-	TRBJ1-4	TRBV10-3	CAIGQSNEKLFF
-	-	TRBJ1-6	TRBV6-5	CASSYGIIRNSPLHF
few	TRBD1	TRBJ2-7	TRBV5-1	CASSLEFGQATYEQYF
-	-	TRBJ2-3	TRBV20-1	CSARWDFRLF
once	-	TRBJ1-3	TRBV9	CASSVVGDSGNTIYF
-	-	TRBJ2-2	TRBV5-1	CASSLADRNTGELFF
-	-	TRBJ1-5	TRBV6-6	CASRPGRNSNQPQHF
-	TRBD1	TRBJ1-1	TRBV4-1	CASSDTRTGGTEAFF
-	-	TRBJ2-3	TRBV5-4	CASSSTTGRATDTQYF
-	-	TRBJ2-1	TRBV5-1	CASSISSYNEQFF
-	-	TRBJ2-7	TRBV18	CASSFSYEQYF
once	TRBD1	TRBJ1-2	TRBV6-5	CASSYSGQGSLGYTF
-	-	TRBJ1-2	TRBV6-4	CASSERWGPVYGYTF
-	-	TRBJ2-1	TRBV10-3	CAISDGPSGPMGQFF
-	-	TRBJ1-5	TRBV7-9	CASSLTGEGNQPQHF
-	TRBD2	TRBJ2-7	TRBV7-2	CASRLAGVYEQYF
-	TRBD1	TRBJ2-2	TRBV9	CASSIRGTGNTGELFF
-	-	TRBJ1-5	TRBV6-1	CASRMGGRGNQPQHF
once	-	TRBJ2-5	TRBV27	CASSLRGIQETQYF
-	-	TRBJ2-2	TRBV21-1	CASSAPAAPLAGELFF
-	-	TRBJ2-7	TRBV6-6	CASSYDRTIYEQYF
-	-	TRBJ2-7	TRBV7-9	CASSLGAGPSLYEQYF
once	-	TRBJ1-6	TRBV4-2	CASSQESAGESPLHF
-	TRBD2	TRBJ2-1	TRBV5-1	CASSTGLAGDEQFF
-	-	TRBJ2-6	TRBV11-3	CASSPLQGRAYGANVLTF